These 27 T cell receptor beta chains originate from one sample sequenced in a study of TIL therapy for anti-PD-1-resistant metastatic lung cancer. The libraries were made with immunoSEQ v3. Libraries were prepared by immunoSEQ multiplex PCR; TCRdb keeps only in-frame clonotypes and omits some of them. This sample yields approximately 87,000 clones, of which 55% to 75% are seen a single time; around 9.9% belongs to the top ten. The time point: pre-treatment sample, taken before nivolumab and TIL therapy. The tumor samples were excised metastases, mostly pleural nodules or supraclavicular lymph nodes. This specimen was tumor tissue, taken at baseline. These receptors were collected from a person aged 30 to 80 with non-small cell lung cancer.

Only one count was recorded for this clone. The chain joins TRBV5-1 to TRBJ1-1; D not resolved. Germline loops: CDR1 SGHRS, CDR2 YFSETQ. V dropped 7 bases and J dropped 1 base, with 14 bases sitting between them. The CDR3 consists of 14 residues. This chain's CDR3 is CASSQRTGNTEAFF. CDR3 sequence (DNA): TGCGCCAGCTCCCAAAGAACGGGGAACACTGAAGCTTTCTTT. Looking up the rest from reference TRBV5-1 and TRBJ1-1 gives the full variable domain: KAGVTQTPRYLIKTRGQQVTLSCSPISGHRSVSWYQQTPGQGLQFLFEYFSETQRNKGNFPGRFSGRQFSNSRSEMNVSTLELGDSALYLCASSQRTGNTEAFFGQGTRLTVV.

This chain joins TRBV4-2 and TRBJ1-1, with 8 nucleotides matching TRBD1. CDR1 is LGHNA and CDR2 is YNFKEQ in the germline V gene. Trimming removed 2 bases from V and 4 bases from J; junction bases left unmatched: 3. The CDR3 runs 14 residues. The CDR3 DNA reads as TGTGCCAGCAGCCAAATAACAGGGGGCACTGAAGCTTTCTTT. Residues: CASSQITGGTEAFF.

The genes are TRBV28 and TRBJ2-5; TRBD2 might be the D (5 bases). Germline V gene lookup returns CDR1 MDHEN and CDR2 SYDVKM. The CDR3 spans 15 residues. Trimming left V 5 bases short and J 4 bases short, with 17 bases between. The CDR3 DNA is TGTGCCAGCAGTCCCGCTGGACTGAGAAGAGAGACCCAGTACTTC. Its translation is CASSPAGLRRETQYF.

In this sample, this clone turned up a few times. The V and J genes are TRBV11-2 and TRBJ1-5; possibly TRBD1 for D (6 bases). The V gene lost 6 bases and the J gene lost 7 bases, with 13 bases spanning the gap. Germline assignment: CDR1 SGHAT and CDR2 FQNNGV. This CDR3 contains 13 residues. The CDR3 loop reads CASSPQGNQPQHF. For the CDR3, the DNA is TGTGCCAGCAGTCCTCAGGGGAACCAGCCCCAGCATTTT.

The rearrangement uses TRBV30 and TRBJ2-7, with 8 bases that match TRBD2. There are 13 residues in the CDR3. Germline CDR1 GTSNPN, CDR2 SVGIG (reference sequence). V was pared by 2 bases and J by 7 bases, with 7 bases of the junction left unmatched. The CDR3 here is CAWSRGGLGEQYF. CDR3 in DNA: TGTGCCTGGAGTCGGGGGGGCCTGGGTGAGCAGTACTTC. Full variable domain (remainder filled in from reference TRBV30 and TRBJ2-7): SQTIHQWPATLVQPVGSPLSLECTVEGTSNPNLYWYRQAAGRGLQLLFYSVGIGQISSEVPQNLSASRPQDRQFILSSKKLLLSDSGFYLCAWSRGGLGEQYFGPGTRLTVT.

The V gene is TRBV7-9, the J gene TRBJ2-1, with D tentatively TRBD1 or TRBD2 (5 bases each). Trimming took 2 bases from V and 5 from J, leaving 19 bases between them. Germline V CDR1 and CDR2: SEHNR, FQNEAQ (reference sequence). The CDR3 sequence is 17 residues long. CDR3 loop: CASSLSVGLAGDNEQFF. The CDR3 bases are TGTGCCAGCAGCTTAAGTGTGGGGCTAGCAGGTGACAATGAGCAGTTCTTC.

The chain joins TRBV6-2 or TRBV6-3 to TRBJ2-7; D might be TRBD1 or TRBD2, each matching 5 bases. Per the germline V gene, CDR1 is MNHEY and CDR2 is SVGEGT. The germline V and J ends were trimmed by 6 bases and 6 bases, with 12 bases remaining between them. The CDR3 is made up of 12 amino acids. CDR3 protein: CASSGGTPEQYF. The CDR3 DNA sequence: TGTGCCAGCAGCGGTGGGACGCCCGAGCAGTACTTC.

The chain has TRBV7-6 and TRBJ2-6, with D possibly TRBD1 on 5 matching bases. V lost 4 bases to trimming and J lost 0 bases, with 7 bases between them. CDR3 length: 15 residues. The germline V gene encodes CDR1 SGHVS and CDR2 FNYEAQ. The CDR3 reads CASSYDSSGANVLTF. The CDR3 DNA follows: TGTGCCAGCAGCTATGACAGCTCTGGGGCCAACGTCCTGACTTTC.

The CDR3 region is CASSKDGSYNSPLHF. In DNA form, the CDR3 reads TGTGCCAGCAGCAAGGACGGTTCCTATAATTCACCCCTCCACTTT. The chain is built from TRBV7-9 and TRBJ1-6; no clear D gene. Trimming stripped 5 bases from V and 1 base from J, with 9 bases between. This CDR3 region has 15 residues. Germline V CDR1 and CDR2: SEHNR, FQNEAQ (reference sequence).

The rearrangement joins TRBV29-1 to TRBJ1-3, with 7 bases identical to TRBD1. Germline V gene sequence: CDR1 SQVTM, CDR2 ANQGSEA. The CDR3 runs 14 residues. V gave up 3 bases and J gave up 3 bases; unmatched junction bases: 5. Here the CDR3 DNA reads TGCAGCGTTGAGCACAGGGGTGGTGGAAACACCATATATTTT. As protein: CSVEHRGGGNTIYF.

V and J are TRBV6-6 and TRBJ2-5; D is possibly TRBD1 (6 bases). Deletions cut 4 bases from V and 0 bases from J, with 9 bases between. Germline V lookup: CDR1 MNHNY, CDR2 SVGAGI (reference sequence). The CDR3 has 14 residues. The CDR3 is CASSFGQYQETQYF. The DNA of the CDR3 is TGTGCCAGCAGTTTCGGACAGTACCAAGAGACCCAGTACTTC.

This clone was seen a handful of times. CDR3 residues: CASSLAGGPDNEQFF. The CDR3 bases are TGTGCCAGCAGTTTAGCGGGGGGGCCGGATAATGAGCAGTTCTTC. This chain links TRBV28 with TRBJ2-1; TRBD2 matches at 9 bases. This CDR3 region has 15 residues. V lost 2 bases and J lost 7; bases outside the gene matches: 6. Germline CDR1 reads MDHEN; CDR2 reads SYDVKM.

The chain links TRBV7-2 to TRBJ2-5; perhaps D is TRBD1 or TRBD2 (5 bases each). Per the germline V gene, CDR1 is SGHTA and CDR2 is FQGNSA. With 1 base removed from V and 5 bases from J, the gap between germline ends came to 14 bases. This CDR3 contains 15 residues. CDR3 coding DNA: TGTGCCAGCAGCTTAGTGGGGGTTCCGATGGAGACCCAGTACTTC. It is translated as CASSLVGVPMETQYF.

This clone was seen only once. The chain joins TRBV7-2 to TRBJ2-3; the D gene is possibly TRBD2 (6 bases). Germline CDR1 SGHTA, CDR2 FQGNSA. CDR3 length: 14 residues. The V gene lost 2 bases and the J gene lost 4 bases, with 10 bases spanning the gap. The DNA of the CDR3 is TGTGCCAGCAGCTTATTCGGGAGCTCAGATACGCAGTATTTT. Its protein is CASSLFGSSDTQYF.

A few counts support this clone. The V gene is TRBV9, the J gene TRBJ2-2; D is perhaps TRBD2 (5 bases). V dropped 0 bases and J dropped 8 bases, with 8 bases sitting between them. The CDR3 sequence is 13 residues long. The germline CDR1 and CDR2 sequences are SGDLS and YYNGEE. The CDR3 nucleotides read TGTGCCAGCAGCGTAGGACTATCAGGGGAGCTGTTTTTT. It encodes CASSVGLSGELFF.

Here the CDR3 DNA reads TGTGCCAGCAGTTACTCCGGAGCCAAAAACATTCAGTACTTC. Protein: CASSYSGAKNIQYF. The rearrangement joins TRBV6-5 to TRBJ2-4; D is unresolved. This CDR3 is built from 14 residues. The germline gives CDR1 MNHEY, CDR2 SVGAGI. V was clipped by 0 bases and J by 0 bases, with 3 bases between them.

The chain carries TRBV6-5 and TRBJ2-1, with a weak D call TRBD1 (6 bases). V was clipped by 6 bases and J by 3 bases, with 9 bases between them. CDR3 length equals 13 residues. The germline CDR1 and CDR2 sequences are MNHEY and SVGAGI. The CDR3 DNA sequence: TGTGCCAGCAGCTGGACAGTCTACAATGAGCAGTTCTTC. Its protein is CASSWTVYNEQFF.

CDR3: CASSLGRGLYEQYF. The CDR3 nucleotides read TGTGCCAGCAGCTTGGGCAGGGGGCTCTACGAGCAGTACTTC. V and J are TRBV5-6 and TRBJ2-7, with 8 positions matching TRBD1. J was trimmed by 3 bases and V by 0 bases; bases with no gene match: 2. Germline V gives CDR1 SGHDT, CDR2 YYEEEE. The CDR3 runs to 14 residues.

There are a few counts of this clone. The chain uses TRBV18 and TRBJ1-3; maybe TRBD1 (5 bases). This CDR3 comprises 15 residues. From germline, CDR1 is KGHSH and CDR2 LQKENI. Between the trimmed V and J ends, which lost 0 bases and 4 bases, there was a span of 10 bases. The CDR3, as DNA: TGTGCCAGCTCACCACCTGGGGGATCGGGAAACACCATATATTTT. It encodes CASSPPGGSGNTIYF.

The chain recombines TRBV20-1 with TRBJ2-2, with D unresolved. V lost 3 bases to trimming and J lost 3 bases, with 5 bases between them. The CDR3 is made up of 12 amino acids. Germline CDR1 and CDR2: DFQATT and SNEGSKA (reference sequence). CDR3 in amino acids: CSASRHTGELFF. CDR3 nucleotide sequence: TGCAGTGCTAGTCGTCACACCGGGGAGCTGTTTTTT.

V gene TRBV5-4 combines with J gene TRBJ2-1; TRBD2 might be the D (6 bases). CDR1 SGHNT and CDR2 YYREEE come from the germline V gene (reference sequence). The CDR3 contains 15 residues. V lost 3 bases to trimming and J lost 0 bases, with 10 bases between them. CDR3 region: CASSYGGDSYNEQFF. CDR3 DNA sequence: TGTGCCAGCAGCTACGGGGGTGACTCCTACAATGAGCAGTTCTTC.

CDR3 sequence (DNA): TGTGCCAGCAGTGAGACTAGCGGTGGGAACACCGGGGAGCTGTTTTTT. It is translated as CASSETSGGNTGELFF. This sequence joins TRBV6-4 and TRBJ2-2; 9 bases fit TRBD2. The germline gives CDR1 MRHNA, CDR2 SNTAGT. The CDR3 spans 16 residues. V lost 3 bases to trimming and J lost 1 base; unmatched junction nucleotides: 3.

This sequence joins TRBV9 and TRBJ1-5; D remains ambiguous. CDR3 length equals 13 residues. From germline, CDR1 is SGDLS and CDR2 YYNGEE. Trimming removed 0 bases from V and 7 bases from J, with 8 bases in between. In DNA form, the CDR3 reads TGTGCCAGCAGCGTAGCATTAGGACAGCCCCAGCATTTT. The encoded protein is CASSVALGQPQHF.

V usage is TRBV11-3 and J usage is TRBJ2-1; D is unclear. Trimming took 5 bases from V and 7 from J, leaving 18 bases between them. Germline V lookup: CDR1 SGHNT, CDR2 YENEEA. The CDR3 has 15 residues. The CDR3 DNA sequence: TGTGCCAGCAGCCCCAAAATTGCGGAGCTGAATGAGCAGTTCTTC. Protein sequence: CASSPKIAELNEQFF.

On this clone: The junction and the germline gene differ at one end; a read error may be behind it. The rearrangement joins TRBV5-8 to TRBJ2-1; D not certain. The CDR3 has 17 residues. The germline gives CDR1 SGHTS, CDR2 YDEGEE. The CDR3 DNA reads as TGTGCCAGCACCTTGAGCTTGGTTCTCCAAGCCCCTAATGAGCAGTTCTTC. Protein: CASTLSLVLQAPNEQFF.

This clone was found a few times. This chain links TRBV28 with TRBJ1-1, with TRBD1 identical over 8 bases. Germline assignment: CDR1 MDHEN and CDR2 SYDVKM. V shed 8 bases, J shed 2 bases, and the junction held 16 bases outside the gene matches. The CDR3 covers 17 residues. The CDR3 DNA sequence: TGTGCCAGCCCCCAACGTTTACAGGGGGACTTTAACACTGAAGCTTTCTTT. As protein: CASPQRLQGDFNTEAFF.

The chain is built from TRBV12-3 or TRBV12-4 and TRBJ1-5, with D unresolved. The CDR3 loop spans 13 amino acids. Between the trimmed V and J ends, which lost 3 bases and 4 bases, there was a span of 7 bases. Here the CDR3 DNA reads TGTGCCAGCAGTTTCCAAAAGAATCAGCCCCAGCATTTT. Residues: CASSFQKNQPQHF.